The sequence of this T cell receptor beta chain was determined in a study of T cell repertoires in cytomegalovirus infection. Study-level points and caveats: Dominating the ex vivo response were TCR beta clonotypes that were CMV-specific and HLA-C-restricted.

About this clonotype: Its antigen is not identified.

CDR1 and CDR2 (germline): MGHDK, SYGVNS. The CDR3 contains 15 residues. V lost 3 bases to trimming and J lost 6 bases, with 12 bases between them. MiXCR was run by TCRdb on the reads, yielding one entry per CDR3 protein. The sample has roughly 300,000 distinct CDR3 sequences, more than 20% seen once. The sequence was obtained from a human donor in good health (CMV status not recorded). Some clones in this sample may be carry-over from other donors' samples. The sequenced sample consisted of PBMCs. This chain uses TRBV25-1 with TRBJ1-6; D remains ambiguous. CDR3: CASSDLTSSNSPLHF. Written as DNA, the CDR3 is TGTGCCAGCAGTGATCTCACAAGCTCTAATTCACCCCTCCACTTT.